These 19 T cell receptor beta chains share one sample of origin, sequenced in a study of T cells in tumors after PD-1 blockade (dated by TCRdb to about 2019). Receptor amplification or capture employed the immunoSEQ multiplex PCR assay. TCRdb holds this immuneACCESS table with in-frame rearrangements only. Some clones are missing; in checked studies, unresolved V genes explain under half, and the rest has no known cause. The sample table records approximately 60,000 clones; about four fifths of these occur just once. Roughly 13% of the sample lies in the top ten. The time point label corresponds to: before anti-PD-1 therapy. The sample was PBMCs, taken before anti-PD-1 treatment. The receptors stem from a human donor with basal cell carcinoma.

The J gene is TRBJ1-2, the V gene TRBV6-1; the D is unclear. Trimming cost V 0 bases and J 7 bases, with 18 bases left between them. This CDR3 spans 16 amino acids. CDR1 is MNHNS and CDR2 is SASEGT in the germline V gene. The CDR3 loop is CASSEAPSGLRGGYTF. CDR3 nucleotide sequence: TGTGCCAGCAGTGAAGCGCCAAGTGGGCTGAGAGGTGGCTACACCTTC.

The table lists this clone with a count of one. CDR3: CASSQGRTQYF. The CDR3 coding sequence is TGTGCCAGCAGTCAAGGCCGCACGCAGTATTTT. The chain uses TRBV12-3 or TRBV12-4 and TRBJ2-3; D gene unclear. The CDR3 sequence is 11 residues long. With 5 bases removed from V and 9 bases from J, the gap between germline ends came to 9 bases.

The CDR3 DNA reads as TGTGCCAGCAGTTACTCAGCCAGTTCCTACGAGCAGTACTTC. This gives the protein CASSYSASSYEQYF. The chain joins TRBV6-5 to TRBJ2-7; no clear D gene. The germline gives CDR1 MNHEY, CDR2 SVGAGI. V was trimmed by 0 bases and J by 1 base, leaving 7 bases between them. CDR3 length equals 14 residues.

This clone was counted a few times. The CDR3 nucleotides read TGTGCCAGCAGCACCGGACAGCCAGCCTATGGCTACACCTTC. The encoded protein is CASSTGQPAYGYTF. The genes are TRBV7-9 and TRBJ1-2, with TRBD1 as a possible D gene (6 bases). This CDR3 is 14 amino acids long. V lost 5 bases and J lost 4, with 14 bases in between. Germline values: CDR1 SEHNR, CDR2 FQNEAQ (reference sequence).

This clone was seen a single time. The chain has TRBV30 and TRBJ1-6; no clear D. V lost 3 bases and J 8 bases, leaving 26 bases between the germline ends. The CDR3 runs to 18 residues. Germline CDR1 GTSNPN, CDR2 SVGIG (reference sequence). In nucleotides, the CDR3 is TGTGCCTGGAGAGGAGGCCCCGCGGGGAGCATTAGCCATTCACCCCTCCACTTT. As protein: CAWRGGPAGSISHSPLHF.

The rearrangement uses TRBV10-2 and TRBJ2-7, with 8 bases matching TRBD1. The J segment lost 7 bases and the V segment lost 4 bases, leaving 3 bases of the junction unmatched. The CDR3 runs 12 residues. Germline V gives CDR1 WSHSY, CDR2 SAAADI. The chain's CDR3 is CASSGTGREQYF. The CDR3, as DNA: TGCGCCAGCAGTGGGACAGGGCGGGAGCAGTACTTC.

This chain joins TRBV7-8 and TRBJ1-3, with D possibly being TRBD1 (5 bases). The CDR3 length is 15 residues. Germline V gives CDR1 SGHVS, CDR2 FQNEAQ. Trimming pared 1 base from V and 4 bases from J, leaving 11 bases between. For the CDR3, the DNA is TGTGCCAGCAGCTTAGGACGGGGCGCAGGAAACACCATATATTTT. Amino acid sequence: CASSLGRGAGNTIYF.

This clone was picked up one time. V is TRBV14 and J is TRBJ2-3; the D is unclear. Deletions cut 0 bases from V and 0 bases from J, with 7 bases between. Germline assignment: CDR1 SGHDN and CDR2 FVKESK. This CDR3 contains 15 residues. The CDR3 is CASSQDLISTDTQYF. DNA for the CDR3: TGTGCCAGCAGCCAAGACCTTATCAGCACAGATACGCAGTATTTT.

The genes are TRBV6-4 and TRBJ2-3; 11 bases agree with TRBD1. The CDR3 runs to 15 residues. The junction had 6 bases not matched to a gene; V was cut back by 6 bases and J by 4 bases. The germline CDR1 and CDR2 sequences are MRHNA and SNTAGT. The CDR3 spells CASSAGQGVADTQYF. DNA of the CDR3: TGTGCCAGCAGCGCGGGACAGGGGGTGGCAGATACGCAGTATTTT.

This clone appeared a few times. The J gene is TRBJ2-3, the V gene TRBV5-1; 8 nucleotides match TRBD2. There are 20 residues in the CDR3. V trimming: 0 bases; J trimming: 2 bases; junction bases outside the gene matches: 17. CDR1 is SGHRS, CDR2 YFSETQ, per germline. The CDR3 protein is CASSLESPRRASGPTDTQYF. As DNA, the CDR3 is TGCGCCAGCAGCTTGGAGTCACCCCGCCGGGCTAGCGGGCCCACAGATACGCAGTATTTT.

The gene calls are TRBV6-5 and TRBJ2-7; no definite D call. Germline lookup yields CDR1 MNHEY and CDR2 SVGAGI. The V end was cut by 4 bases, the J end by 5 bases, with 6 bases between. CDR3 length: 11 amino acids. CDR3 nucleotide sequence: TGTGCCAGCAGTTCCCCTGACGAGCAGTACTTC. Its translation: CASSSPDEQYF.

V and J are TRBV9 and TRBJ1-1; TRBD1 might be the D (5 bases). CDR3 length: 13 amino acids. Germline values: CDR1 SGDLS, CDR2 YYNGEE. Between the trimmed V and J ends, which lost 4 bases and 8 bases, there was a span of 15 bases. The CDR3 is CASSPPGRAEAFF. The CDR3 coding sequence is TGTGCCAGCAGCCCACCGGGGCGTGCGGAAGCTTTCTTT.

This chain links TRBV7-2 with TRBJ1-3; no firm D call. V was pared by 5 bases and J by 0 bases, with 11 bases between. This CDR3 is 15 amino acids long. The germline gives CDR1 SGHTA, CDR2 FQGNSA. The CDR3, as DNA: TGTGCCAGCAGCCCCCGAACAACCTCTGGAAACACCATATATTTT. Its translation is CASSPRTTSGNTIYF.

The rearrangement joins TRBV19 to TRBJ1-3; D remains unclear. V dropped 5 bases and J dropped 0 bases, with 8 bases sitting between them. Germline CDR1 reads LNHDA; CDR2 reads SQIVND (reference sequence). The CDR3 has 14 amino acids. The CDR3 region is CASSVTDSGNTIYF. CDR3 coding DNA: TGTGCCAGTAGTGTCACGGACTCTGGAAACACCATATATTTT.

The chain employs TRBV2 and TRBJ2-4, with a tentative D call TRBD2 (6 bases). V lost 4 bases and J lost 8, with 15 bases in between. The CDR3 sequence is 14 residues long. The germline V gene has CDR1 SNHLY and CDR2 FYNNEI. CDR3 in amino acids: CASSARMGGDIQYF. Here the CDR3 DNA reads TGTGCCAGCAGTGCGCGTATGGGGGGTGACATTCAGTACTTC.

The DNA for the CDR3 is TGCGCCAGCAGCAACACAGGGGTGAGCGGTTCACCCCTCCACTTT. It encodes CASSNTGVSGSPLHF. This chain links TRBV5-1 with TRBJ1-6, with TRBD1 matching 7 bases. Losses at the gene ends were 4 bases for V and 9 bases for J; bases not matched to a gene: 10. This CDR3 comprises 15 residues. The germline gives CDR1 SGHRS, CDR2 YFSETQ.

The chain uses TRBV7-9 and TRBJ2-7; possible D gene TRBD1, 6 bases. V lost 5 bases and J 6 bases, leaving 14 bases between the germline ends. The CDR3 sequence is 13 residues long. Germline V gene data show CDR1 as SEHNR and CDR2 as FQNEAQ (reference sequence). The CDR3 DNA sequence: TGTGCCAGCAGCCGTATTTGGGGGCCCGAGCAGTACTTC. It codes for CASSRIWGPEQYF.

The chain links TRBV27 to TRBJ1-6, with no clear D. The germline V gene has CDR1 MNHEY and CDR2 SMNVEV (reference sequence). V shed 4 bases and J shed 7 bases, with 14 bases lying between them. The CDR3 spans 15 residues. The CDR3 loop reads CASSSLGDGNSPLHF. Written as DNA, the CDR3 is TGTGCCAGCAGTTCCCTCGGGGATGGAAATTCACCCCTCCACTTT.

The chain couples TRBV5-1 to TRBJ1-1; a possible D gene is TRBD1 (5 bases). CDR1 and CDR2 from the germline V gene are SGHRS and YFSETQ. The CDR3 covers 15 residues. V shed 0 bases and J shed 1 base, with 10 bases lying between them. The CDR3 region has the DNA TGCGCCAGCAGCTTGGGGGGACGGGAGAACACTGAAGCTTTCTTT. This codes for CASSLGGRENTEAFF. Using reference TRBV5-1 and TRBJ1-1 for the parts outside the CDR3, the full variable domain is KAGVTQTPRYLIKTRGQQVTLSCSPISGHRSVSWYQQTPGQGLQFLFEYFSETQRNKGNFPGRFSGRQFSNSRSEMNVSTLELGDSALYLCASSLGGRENTEAFFGQGTRLTVV.